What follows are 17 T cell receptor beta chains derived from one specimen sequenced in a study of identifying expanded T cells in peripheral blood. Produced via immunoSEQ multiplex PCR; TCRdb's table is partial and in-frame only. The sample includes approximately 100,000 clones, around 88% of them seen just once. Sequenced input: blood. Every receptor here comes from a person between 18 and 75 years old in good health.

The chain couples TRBV7-2 to TRBJ2-7, with 11 bases matching TRBD1. There are 16 residues in the CDR3. The J segment lost 4 bases and the V segment lost 5 bases, leaving 10 bases of the junction unmatched. Looked up from germline, CDR1 is SGHTA and CDR2 is FQGNSA. CDR3 nucleotide sequence: TGTGCCAGCAGCCCCTTGGGACAGGGGGGTCTGTACGAGCAGTACTTC. Translating gives CASSPLGQGGLYEQYF.

DNA for the CDR3: TGTGCCTGGAGTGTACGTATCGGGGCTGGTGAGACTTTCTTT. It specifies CAWSVRIGAGETFF. The chain joins TRBV30 to TRBJ1-1; maybe TRBD1 (5 bases). V shed 0 bases and J shed 12 bases, with 20 bases lying between them. Germline CDR1 and CDR2: GTSNPN and SVGIG (reference sequence). This CDR3 region has 14 residues.

The chain couples TRBV27 to TRBJ2-3; maybe TRBD2 (5 bases). V lost 2 bases to trimming and J lost 5 bases, with 8 bases between them. CDR1 is MNHEY and CDR2 is SMNVEV in the germline V gene (reference sequence). The CDR3 covers 13 residues. In nucleotides, the CDR3 is TGTGCCAGCAGTTTAGTCGGGGTAGATACGCAGTATTTT. Amino acid sequence: CASSLVGVDTQYF.

This chain joins TRBV19 and TRBJ1-2; maybe TRBD1 (5 bases). Germline V gives CDR1 LNHDA, CDR2 SQIVND (reference sequence). The CDR3 length is 13 residues. Trimming cost V 5 bases and J 0 bases, with 7 bases left between them. DNA of the CDR3: TGTGCCAGTAGTGGGACGGCTAACTATGGCTACACCTTC. Encoded protein: CASSGTANYGYTF. Supplemented by reference TRBV19 and TRBJ1-2, the full variable domain reads DGGITQSPKYLFRKEGQNVTLSCEQNLNHDAMYWYRQDPGQGLRLIYYSQIVNDFQKGDIAEGYSVSREKKESFPLTVTSAQKNPTAFYLCASSGTANYGYTFGSGTRLTVV.

The V and J genes are TRBV5-4 and TRBJ2-5; D possibly corresponds to TRBD2 (7 bases). Trimming removed 5 bases from V and 4 bases from J, with 21 bases in between. The germline V gene has CDR1 SGHNT and CDR2 YYREEE (reference sequence). This CDR3 comprises 16 residues. The CDR3 bases are TGTGCCAGCAGGCCCGACTGGGCGGGGGCCCTAGAGACCCAGTACTTC. Its protein is CASRPDWAGALETQYF. Full variable domain (rest looked up from reference TRBV5-4 and TRBJ2-5): ETGVTQSPTHLIKTRGQQVTLRCSSQSGHNTVSWYQQALGQGPQFIFQYYREEENGRGNFPPRFSGLQFPNYSSELNVNALELDDSALYLCASRPDWAGALETQYFGPGTRLLVL.

This clone was seen only once. The V call is TRBV15, the J call TRBJ1-4; 7 bases are a match to TRBD1. CDR1 and CDR2 from the germline V gene are LNHNV and YYDKDF (reference sequence). The CDR3 sequence is 16 residues long. The V and J ends lost 2 bases and 4 bases, in that order; junction bases with no gene match: 7. The CDR3 sequence: CATSRPGQADNEKLFF. The CDR3 bases are TGTGCCACCAGCAGACCTGGACAGGCCGATAATGAAAAACTGTTTTTT.

V and J are TRBV5-1 and TRBJ2-2; D remains unclear. CDR3 length equals 15 residues. V lost 3 bases and J lost 0, with 9 bases in between. Germline values: CDR1 SGHRS, CDR2 YFSETQ. Here the CDR3 DNA reads TGCGCCAGCAGCTCCGTTAGGCCGAACACCGGGGAGCTGTTTTTT. Translation: CASSSVRPNTGELFF. The full variable domain, in which reference TRBV5-1 and TRBJ2-2 provide the parts outside the CDR3, is KAGVTQTPRYLIKTRGQQVTLSCSPISGHRSVSWYQQTPGQGLQFLFEYFSETQRNKGNFPGRFSGRQFSNSRSEMNVSTLELGDSALYLCASSSVRPNTGELFFGEGSRLTVL.

The CDR3 region is CASRGGGMREQYF. For the CDR3, the DNA is TGTGCCAGCAGGGGCGGGGGAATGCGCGAGCAGTACTTC. The genes are TRBV2 and TRBJ2-7, with 7 bases identical to TRBD2. Trimming cost V 6 bases and J 6 bases; bases outside gene matches: 8. The CDR3 sequence is 13 residues long. Germline V CDR1 and CDR2: SNHLY, FYNNEI.

The chain couples TRBV6-5 to TRBJ1-1; D is uncertain. Germline CDR1 and CDR2: MNHEY and SVGAGI. CDR3 size: 16 residues. V lost 0 bases and J 3 bases, leaving 14 bases between the germline ends. In DNA, the CDR3 is TGTGCCAGCAGTTACTCACCAGCCCGACGGGACACTGAAGCTTTCTTT. It yields the protein CASSYSPARRDTEAFF.

The gene calls are TRBV19 and TRBJ1-4; no definite D call. CDR1 is LNHDA and CDR2 is SQIVND in the germline V gene (reference sequence). This CDR3 has 14 residues. Trimming pared 5 bases from V and 3 bases from J, leaving 10 bases between. CDR3 amino acids: CASSPRGPNEKLFF. CDR3 DNA: TGTGCCAGTAGTCCTCGAGGGCCTAATGAAAAACTGTTTTTT.

The chain couples TRBV30 to TRBJ2-7; tentatively, D is TRBD1 (6 bases). V was clipped by 2 bases and J by 6 bases, with 17 bases between them. The CDR3 contains 14 residues. In germline, CDR1 is GTSNPN, CDR2 SVGIG (reference sequence). The CDR3 is CAWSPGQRRGEQYF. The DNA for the CDR3 is TGTGCCTGGAGTCCCGGACAGCGAAGGGGCGAGCAGTACTTC.

DNA for the CDR3: TGCGCCAGCAGCTTGGCCAGGGGACAGGCCTCTGGGGCCAACGTCCTGACTTTC. It encodes CASSLARGQASGANVLTF. The genes are TRBV5-1 and TRBJ2-6; 8 bases are a match to TRBD1. The CDR3 covers 18 residues. Trimming at V came to 0 bases and at J to 0 bases, leaving 5 bases not matched to a gene. Germline CDR1 SGHRS, CDR2 YFSETQ.

This rearrangement joins TRBV28 to TRBJ2-2; TRBD1 matches 7 bases. CDR3 length: 14 amino acids. Germline trimming cut 7 bases from V and 1 base from J; bases unmatched to any gene: 3. The germline V gene encodes CDR1 MDHEN and CDR2 SYDVKM. CDR3 DNA: TGTGCCAGCAAAGGGACAGTGAACACCGGGGAGCTGTTTTTT. Translating gives CASKGTVNTGELFF.

V is TRBV19 and J is TRBJ2-3; TRBD2 is a possible D gene (6 bases). The CDR3 has 16 residues. The germline CDR1 and CDR2 sequences are LNHDA and SQIVND (reference sequence). V shed 6 bases and J shed 0 bases, with 16 bases lying between them. CDR3 nucleotide sequence: TGTGCCAGTAGGTTACTAGCCACAACTAGCACAGATACGCAGTATTTT. Protein sequence: CASRLLATTSTDTQYF.

The rearrangement links TRBV5-1 to TRBJ2-7; no clear D. With 7 bases removed from V and 0 bases from J, the gap between germline ends came to 14 bases. The length of the CDR3 is 14 residues. From germline, CDR1 is SGHRS and CDR2 YFSETQ. The CDR3 spells CASSVNGDSYEQYF. The CDR3 DNA follows: TGCGCCAGCTCCGTAAATGGGGACTCCTACGAGCAGTACTTC. Full variable domain (rest looked up from reference TRBV5-1 and TRBJ2-7): KAGVTQTPRYLIKTRGQQVTLSCSPISGHRSVSWYQQTPGQGLQFLFEYFSETQRNKGNFPGRFSGRQFSNSRSEMNVSTLELGDSALYLCASSVNGDSYEQYFGPGTRLTVT.

This chain uses TRBV7-2 with TRBJ2-3, with no clear D. This CDR3 has 13 amino acids. V was clipped by 2 bases and J by 3 bases, with 6 bases between them. Germline V lookup: CDR1 SGHTA, CDR2 FQGNSA. The CDR3 is CASSLLTTDTQYF. The CDR3, as DNA: TGTGCCAGCAGCTTATTGACGACAGATACGCAGTATTTT.

V is TRBV5-1 and J is TRBJ1-2, with a tentative D call TRBD1 (6 bases). With 4 bases removed from V and 8 bases from J, the gap between germline ends came to 18 bases. CDR1 and CDR2 from the germline V gene are SGHRS and YFSETQ. This CDR3 is 14 amino acids long. The CDR3 DNA follows: TGCGCCAGCAGCGTAGGACAGCACCGAACGGGCTACACCTTC. It encodes CASSVGQHRTGYTF.